The source of this T cell receptor (beta chain) is a study of prognosis after radiotherapy for stage I lung cancer (dated by TCRdb to about 2021). About the investigation overall: Between April 2018 and 2019, around 19 stage I NSCLC patients were enrolled in Nanjing, China. All patients were regarded as medically inoperable, because of comorbidities in about a dozen patients and refusal of surgery in several patients. The patients included 14 to 15 who had newly diagnosed primary stage I lung tumors, along with roughly five others who had oligometastatic NSCLC after their primary tumor had been surgically resected. SBRT was not combined with any concurrent therapy in any patient. On tumor histology, 11 to 13 patients had adenocarcinoma and several had squamous cell carcinoma. The cohort was made up of 13 men and a handful of women, with a median age of about 74 years and an age range of about 50 to 95 years. A total of 40 or so blood samples from around 19 patients were sequenced, with one sample obtained before and one obtained after SBRT for each patient. This study profiled peripheral blood TCR beta repertoires from stage I NSCLC patients before and after stereotactic body radiotherapy and linked the repertoires to distant failure. SBRT was given in 3 to 5 fractions with a biologically effective dose of at least 100 Gy, using image-guided IMRT or VMAT. Four of the 19 patients developed distant metastases after SBRT, at a median of about seven months; the other 15 showed no significant progression. Broader findings and caveats from the paper: Whether the expanded TCR clones were tumor-specific was not determined. Post-SBRT Shannon entropy and its change from baseline were lower in patients who developed distant metastases; baseline Shannon entropy was not associated with metastases. A decrease in unique TCR clone counts was observed after SBRT (median roughly 10,000 before versus approximately 6,900 after; Wilcoxon paired P=0.011). TRBV and TRBJ usage frequencies reportedly differed by metastasis status, in two V genes at baseline and in nine V and two J genes after SBRT. The small cohort and short follow-up limited the study, so independent validation of the findings is needed. None of the reported P values were adjusted for multiple comparisons.

In this sample, this clonotype turned up many times. This clone's antigen is unknown. No clone much larger than this one lies a single base away; base qualities are absent. No patient had a history of other malignancies or prior chemotherapy or radiotherapy, and all had node-negative disease on CT and PET/CT. Six milliliters of peripheral venous blood were drawn into EDTA tubes at each of two time points. PBMCs were isolated by Ficoll-Paque Plus density-gradient centrifugation. Right after collection, samples were kept at -80 degrees C until analysis. Two rounds of multiplex PCR were performed to amplify the TCR beta CDR3 region from genomic DNA. In the first round of PCR, primers specific to each TRBV and TRBJ gene were used, and the primer sequences are filed in Chinese patent CN105087789A. The second PCR round used universal primers. The Roche High Pure PCR Template Preparation Kit was used to extract genomic DNA from the frozen PBMCs. Libraries were sequenced paired-end with 151 bp reads on an Illumina HiSeq 3000. In the source study's methods: CutAdapt was used to discard raw reads that did not contain the multiplex PCR primer sequences. Using PEAR, the high-quality paired reads were merged into contigs. By alignment to reference sequences, MiXCR assigned TRB V, D and J gene segments to each contig. CDR3 sequences were clustered by base quality and sequence similarity to remove sequencing errors. Diversity was calculated as Shannon entropy divided by the natural log of the number of productive TCR sequences. One minus Shannon entropy divided by the natural log of the number of unique clonotypes was used as the definition of clonality. The Youden index of ROC curves was used to select progression-free survival cut-offs for repertoire metrics, and analyses were performed in R 3.5.3. TCRdb reprocessing: public reads trimmed at Q25 with fastp, clones called with MiXCR, in-frame beta chains kept. For every CDR3 protein sequence, its rows merge into one entry that carries the most common genes and DNA. It is TCRdb's table, rather than the study itself, that gives the V and J calls and clone size. The sample has roughly 30,000 distinct CDR3 sequences on record, around a third of them singletons. The ten largest clones capture around 30% of the sample.

V is cut back by 4 bases and J by 0 bases, with 3 bases in the junction unmatched. The CDR3 goes from the cysteine to the phenylalanine over 14 residues. The read is trimmed to its CDR3 DNA, 42 bases read in frame from base 1. CDR1 and CDR2 were assigned from the germline V gene as SGHRS and YFSETQ. The sequence derives from a donor over 45 with non-small cell lung cancer. The starting material was PBMCs, obtained before or after stereotactic body radiation therapy (not recorded which). The chain uses TRBV5-1 and TRBJ1-2, and 7 bases in between align with TRBD1. CDR3 sequence: CASSGTASNYGYTF. In nucleotides, the sequence is TGCGCCAGCAGCGGGACAGCGTCTAACTATGGCTACACCTTC.